This entry lists 19 T cell receptor beta chains sequenced from one sample in a study of T-cell memory formation after mild COVID-19. MiXCR was run by TCRdb on the 5' RACE reads, yielding one entry per CDR3 protein. Here the sample spans roughly 300,000 distinct CDR3 sequences, 8% to 10% being singletons. Sequencing was carried out using PBMCs or a T cell subset sorted from them (not recorded which). Receptors were obtained from a man between 18 and 29 years old who had mild COVID-19 (a few samples of this study predate the infection). Cell type and time point are not known.

In this sample, this clonotype turned up many times. The V call is TRBV7-9, the J call TRBJ2-7, with D possibly called TRBD1 or TRBD2 (5 bases each). Trimming removed 4 bases from V and 0 bases from J, with 10 bases in between. Germline V gene data show CDR1 as SEHNR and CDR2 as FQNEAQ (reference sequence). The CDR3 loop spans 14 amino acids. The CDR3 bases are TGTGCCAGCAGCTGGGACGTGAGCTCCTACGAGCAGTACTTC. The encoded protein is CASSWDVSSYEQYF.

The chain has TRBV10-3 and TRBJ2-3; TRBD1 might be the D (6 bases). The CDR3 is 14 amino acids. V was clipped by 6 bases and J by 6 bases, with 16 bases between them. Germline assignment: CDR1 ENHRY and CDR2 SYGVKD. This CDR3 reads CAIRDEGVFDTQYF. The CDR3 nucleotides read TGTGCCATCAGAGACGAGGGGGTATTCGATACGCAGTATTTT.

This clonotype was detected only a few times. The V and J genes are TRBV9 and TRBJ1-2, with 8 bases that match TRBD1. The CDR3 totals 14 residues. The V and J ends lost 3 bases and 6 bases, in that order; junction bases with no gene match: 7. Germline V gene data show CDR1 as SGDLS and CDR2 as YYNGEE. The CDR3 loop is CASSGGQGSHGYTF. The CDR3 region has the DNA TGTGCCAGCAGCGGCGGACAGGGCTCCCATGGCTACACCTTC.

The rearrangement joins TRBV12-3 or TRBV12-4 to TRBJ1-4, with TRBD1 matching 7 bases. Trimming cost V 4 bases and J 7 bases; bases outside gene matches: 6. CDR3 length equals 14 residues. This chain's CDR3 is CASSYRGGGEKLFF. As DNA, the CDR3 is TGTGCCAGCAGTTACAGGGGAGGGGGTGAAAAACTGTTTTTT.

The table lists this clonotype with many counts. This sequence joins TRBV6-5 and TRBJ1-2; D ambiguous. The CDR3 spans 14 residues. V lost 5 bases and J lost 0, with 10 bases in between. Germline values: CDR1 MNHEY, CDR2 SVGAGI. In DNA, the CDR3 is TGTGCCAGCAGTCTGTCGAGGACTAACTATGGCTACACCTTC. Translated: CASSLSRTNYGYTF.

The chain employs TRBV3-1 and TRBJ1-5; no reliable D call. The germline CDR1 and CDR2 sequences are LGHDT and YNNKEL (reference sequence). V was clipped by 1 base and J by 7 bases, with 8 bases between them. This CDR3 contains 13 residues. The CDR3 DNA is TGTGCCAGCAGCCAAGGTGCATCCCAGCCCCAGCATTTT. Its protein is CASSQGASQPQHF. Drawing the rest from reference TRBV3-1 and TRBJ1-5, the complete variable domain is DTAVSQTPKYLVTQMGNDKSIKCEQNLGHDTMYWYKQDSKKFLKIMFSYNNKELIINETVPNRFSPKSPDKAHLNLHINSLELGDSAVYFCASSQGASQPQHFGDGTRLSIL.

This rearrangement joins TRBV7-9 to TRBJ2-7; weak D call: TRBD2 (5 bases). This CDR3 contains 15 residues. V was pared by 4 bases and J by 3 bases, with 16 bases between. CDR1 is SEHNR, CDR2 FQNEAQ, per germline (reference sequence). As DNA, the CDR3 is TGTGCCAGCAGCTCAGATTTCAGGACTCACTACGAGCAGTACGTC. Residues: CASSSDFRTHYEQYV.

This clonotype came up many times. The gene calls are TRBV18 and TRBJ2-3, with D perhaps matching TRBD1 or TRBD2 (5 bases each). The V gene lost 2 bases and the J gene lost 2 bases, with 14 bases spanning the gap. The CDR3 has 16 residues. The germline gives CDR1 KGHSH, CDR2 LQKENI. This CDR3 is CASSPVGPPITDTQYF. The DNA for the CDR3 is TGTGCCAGCTCACCAGTGGGACCCCCCATCACAGATACGCAGTATTTT.

The chain has TRBV12-3 or TRBV12-4 and TRBJ1-1, with 8 bases that match TRBD1. Germline trimming cut 6 bases from V and 3 bases from J; bases unmatched to any gene: 6. There are 14 residues in the CDR3. CDR3 bases: TGTGCCAGCAGCCGGGACAGGTGGGACACTGAAGCTTTCTTT. This encodes CASSRDRWDTEAFF.

This clonotype has a count of ten or more. The gene calls are TRBV5-1 and TRBJ1-2, with D possibly TRBD1 on 6 matching bases. The CDR3 has 15 amino acids. V was trimmed by 6 bases and J by 1 base, leaving 16 bases between them. CDR1 is SGHRS, CDR2 YFSETQ, per germline. CDR3 in amino acids: CASTQDRTFNYGYTF. The DNA of the CDR3 is TGCGCCAGCACACAAGACAGGACTTTTAACTATGGCTACACCTTC. Full variable domain (missing parts from reference TRBV5-1 and TRBJ1-2): KAGVTQTPRYLIKTRGQQVTLSCSPISGHRSVSWYQQTPGQGLQFLFEYFSETQRNKGNFPGRFSGRQFSNSRSEMNVSTLELGDSALYLCASTQDRTFNYGYTFGSGTRLTVV.

This clonotype was detected a few times. This sequence joins TRBV12-3 or TRBV12-4 and TRBJ2-7, with 13 bases fitting TRBD2. This CDR3 comprises 15 residues. V was clipped by 5 bases and J by 9 bases; unmatched bases: 10. The CDR3 spells CASSPLTSGGLGQYF. CDR3 bases: TGTGCCAGCAGTCCGTTGACTAGCGGGGGGCTGGGGCAGTACTTC.

This clonotype was counted only a few times. No conserved phenylalanine or tryptophan is present at the end of the CDR3, so a read error is the likely explanation. The DNA is left out, because the CDR3 cannot be placed on it with certainty; the CDR3 is given as TCRdb lists it. The rearrangement links TRBV5-1 to TRBJ2-1; the table's D call, TRBD1, was not checked against the DNA. The CDR3 length is 11 residues, termini included. Germline V gene lookup returns CDR1 SGHRS and CDR2 YFSETQ. Here the CDR3 reads CASSPGPKSGP.

The rearrangement uses TRBV12-3 or TRBV12-4 and TRBJ2-1; D is unresolved. V was pared by 5 bases and J by 9 bases, with 11 bases between. The CDR3 covers 12 residues. The CDR3 DNA follows: TGTGCCAGCAGTCACGATATTGGTGAGCAGTTCTTC. Its translation: CASSHDIGEQFF.

As to this clonotype: Since a much larger clone is just one base distant, this may be a read error. Here the CDR3 DNA reads TGTGCCAGCAGCGCCAGGGGGCGGGAGAACCAGTACTTC. Translating it yields CASSARGRENQYF. The chain is built from TRBV7-2 and TRBJ2-5, with a tentative D call TRBD1 (8 bases). The length of the CDR3 is 13 residues. Germline CDR1 is SGHTA and CDR2 is FQGNSA.

This clonotype was detected a few times. The V call is TRBV6-6, the J call TRBJ2-1, with 11 nucleotides matching TRBD2. Germline V lookup: CDR1 MNHNY, CDR2 SVGAGI (reference sequence). V shed 4 bases, J shed 4 bases, and the junction held 6 bases outside the gene matches. The CDR3 runs to 16 residues. The CDR3 nucleotides read TGTGCCAGCAGTTTAGCGGGGGGGCTGAGGTACAATGAGCAGTTCTTC. Protein sequence: CASSLAGGLRYNEQFF.

The CDR3 spells CASTPGRGRPYEQYF. In DNA form, the CDR3 reads TGTGCCAGCACCCCTGGGAGGGGGAGACCCTACGAGCAGTACTTC. This sequence joins TRBV12-3 or TRBV12-4 and TRBJ2-7; weak D call: TRBD2 (7 bases). CDR3 length equals 15 residues. The germline V and J ends were trimmed by 7 bases and 2 bases, with 18 bases remaining between them.

This clonotype showed up just a few times. This rearrangement joins TRBV6-5 to TRBJ1-2; D gene uncertain. This CDR3 has 13 residues. CDR1 is MNHEY and CDR2 is SVGAGI in the germline V gene. Trimming removed 8 bases from V and 4 bases from J, with 14 bases in between. CDR3 amino acids: CASHGNLAYGYTF. The CDR3 DNA reads TGTGCCAGCCACGGGAACTTAGCCTATGGCTACACCTTC.

The chain recombines TRBV7-9 with TRBJ1-4; 10 nucleotides align to TRBD1. The CDR3 runs 13 residues. The J segment lost 17 bases and the V segment lost 3 bases, leaving 9 bases of the junction unmatched. The V gene's germline CDR1 is SEHNR and CDR2 FQNEAQ (reference sequence). This chain's CDR3 is CASSFLRDRGLFF. The CDR3 DNA is TGTGCCAGCAGCTTTCTCCGGGACAGGGGACTTTTTTTT.

The table lists this clonotype with many counts. V usage is TRBV5-1 and J usage is TRBJ2-3, with TRBD2 identical over 9 bases. Germline V gives CDR1 SGHRS, CDR2 YFSETQ. V lost 3 bases, J lost 0 bases, and 5 bases stayed unmatched. CDR3 length: 16 amino acids. Here the CDR3 reads CASSSGLALSTDTQYF. In nucleotides, the CDR3 is TGCGCCAGCAGCTCGGGACTAGCTCTGAGCACAGATACGCAGTATTTT.